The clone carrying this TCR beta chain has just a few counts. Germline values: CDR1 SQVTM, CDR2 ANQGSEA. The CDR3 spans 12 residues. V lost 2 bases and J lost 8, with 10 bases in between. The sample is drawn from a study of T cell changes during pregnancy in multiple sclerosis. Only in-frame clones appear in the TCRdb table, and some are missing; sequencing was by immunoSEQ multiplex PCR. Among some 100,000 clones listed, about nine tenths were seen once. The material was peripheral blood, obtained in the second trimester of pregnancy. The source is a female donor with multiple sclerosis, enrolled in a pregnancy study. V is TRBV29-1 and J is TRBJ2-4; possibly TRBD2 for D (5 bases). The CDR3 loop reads CSVESGSHIQYF. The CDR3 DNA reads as TGCAGCGTTGAAAGCGGAAGTCACATTCAGTACTTC.